Shown below are 5 T cell receptor beta chains from a single sample sequenced in a study of blood T cell repertoires in COVID-19. TCRdb keeps only in-frame clones here, not all; method: immunoSEQ multiplex PCR. The sample comprises 200,000 to 300,000 clones, approximately 84% of which are singletons, and about 3% rests with the top ten. What was sequenced was peripheral blood. The source is a young woman who had recovered from COVID-19.

This rearrangement joins TRBV30 to TRBJ1-2; possibly TRBD1 for D (5 bases). V was shortened by 0 bases and J by 8 bases, with 16 bases between the two germline ends. The CDR3 runs 14 residues. Per the germline V gene, CDR1 is GTSNPN and CDR2 is SVGIG (reference sequence). Here the CDR3 DNA reads TGTGCCTGGAGTGTCTTACCATCCGGGGGAGGCTACACCTTC. This gives the protein CAWSVLPSGGGYTF.

The chain couples TRBV7-2 to TRBJ1-6; 9 nucleotides align to TRBD1. The CDR3 is made up of 15 amino acids. J gave up 7 bases and V 5 bases, and 6 bases lay outside the gene matches. CDR1 is SGHTA and CDR2 is FQGNSA in the germline V gene. Written as DNA, the CDR3 is TGTGCCAGCAGCATACAGGGGGCGCAGAATTCACCCCTCCACTTT. Translation gives CASSIQGAQNSPLHF.

There are a few counts of this clone. The sample has other DNA sequences that encode this CDR3 too. The chain carries TRBV18 and TRBJ2-5; 10 nucleotides match TRBD2. Per the germline V gene, CDR1 is KGHSH and CDR2 is LQKENI. The CDR3 spans 14 residues. V dropped 3 bases and J dropped 2; count of bases not matched to a gene: 0. CDR3: CASSPTSGQETQYF. DNA for the CDR3: TGTGCCAGCTCACCGACTAGCGGGCAAGAGACCCAGTACTTC.

The chain links TRBV6-5 to TRBJ2-3; a possible D gene is TRBD1 (5 bases). Germline V gene data show CDR1 as MNHEY and CDR2 as SVGAGI. The CDR3 is made up of 13 amino acids. V lost 7 bases, J lost 6 bases, and 14 bases lay in between. CDR3 loop: CASKGPVSDTQYF. CDR3 bases: TGTGCCAGCAAGGGGCCGGTTTCCGATACGCAGTATTTT.

V gene TRBV5-4 combines with J gene TRBJ2-3; 10 bases align to TRBD2. The CDR3 consists of 17 residues. V lost 3 bases, J lost 1 base, and 8 bases stayed unmatched. Germline-derived CDR1 and CDR2 are SGHNT and YYREEE (reference sequence). The DNA for the CDR3 is TGTGCCAGCAGCTCCGAGGGTCTAGCGGGGGGCACAGATACGCAGTATTTT. Translation: CASSSEGLAGGTDTQYF.